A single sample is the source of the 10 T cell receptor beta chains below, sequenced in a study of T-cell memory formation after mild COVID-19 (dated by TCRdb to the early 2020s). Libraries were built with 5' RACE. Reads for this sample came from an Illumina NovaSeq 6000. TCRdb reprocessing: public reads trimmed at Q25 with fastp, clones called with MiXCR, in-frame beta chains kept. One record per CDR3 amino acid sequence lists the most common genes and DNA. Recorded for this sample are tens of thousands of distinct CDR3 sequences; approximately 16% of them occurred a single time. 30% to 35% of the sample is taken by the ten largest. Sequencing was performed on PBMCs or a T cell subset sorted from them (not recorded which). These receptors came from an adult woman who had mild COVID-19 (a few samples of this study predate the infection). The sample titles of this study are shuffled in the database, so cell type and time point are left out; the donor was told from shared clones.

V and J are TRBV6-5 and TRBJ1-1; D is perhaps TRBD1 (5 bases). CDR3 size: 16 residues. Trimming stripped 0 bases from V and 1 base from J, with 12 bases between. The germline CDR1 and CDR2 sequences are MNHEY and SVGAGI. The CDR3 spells CASSYSVGGRNTEAFF. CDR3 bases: TGTGCCAGCAGTTACTCGGTTGGGGGAAGGAACACTGAAGCTTTCTTT.

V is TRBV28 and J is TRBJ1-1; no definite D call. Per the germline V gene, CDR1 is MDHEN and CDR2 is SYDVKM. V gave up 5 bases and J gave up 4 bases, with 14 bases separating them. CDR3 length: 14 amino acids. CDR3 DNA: TGTGCCAGCAGTCCAGACTTAGACGGCACTGAAGCTTTCTTT. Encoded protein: CASSPDLDGTEAFF.

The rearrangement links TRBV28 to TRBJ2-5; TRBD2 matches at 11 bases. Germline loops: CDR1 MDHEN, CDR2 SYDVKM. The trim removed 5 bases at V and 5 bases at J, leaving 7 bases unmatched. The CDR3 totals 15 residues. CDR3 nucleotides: TGTGCCAGCAGTAGTATAGCGGGGGGGCCGGAGACCCAGTACTTC. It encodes CASSSIAGGPETQYF.

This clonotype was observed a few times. CDR3 DNA sequence: TGTGCCAGCAGCTTGTTTGGGGGAGAAGAGACCCAGTACTTC. It codes for CASSLFGGEETQYF. This sequence joins TRBV7-9 and TRBJ2-5; D tentatively fits TRBD1 or TRBD2 (5 bases each). This CDR3 region has 14 residues. The germline V and J ends were trimmed by 3 bases and 3 bases, with 11 bases remaining between them. From germline, CDR1 is SEHNR and CDR2 FQNEAQ (reference sequence). The whole variable domain, filled in from reference TRBV7-9 and TRBJ2-5, reads DTGVSQNPRHKITKRGQNVTFRCDPISEHNRLYWYRQTLGQGPEFLTYFQNEAQLEKSRLLSDRFSAERPKGSFSTLEIQRTEQGDSAMYLCASSLFGGEETQYFGPGTRLLVL.

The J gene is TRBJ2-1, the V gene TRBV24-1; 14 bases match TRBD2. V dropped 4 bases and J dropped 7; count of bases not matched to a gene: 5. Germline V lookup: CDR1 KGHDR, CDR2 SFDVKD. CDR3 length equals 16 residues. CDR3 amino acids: CATSERGLAGVNEQFF. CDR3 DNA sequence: TGTGCCACCAGTGAGCGGGGACTAGCGGGAGTAAATGAGCAGTTCTTC.

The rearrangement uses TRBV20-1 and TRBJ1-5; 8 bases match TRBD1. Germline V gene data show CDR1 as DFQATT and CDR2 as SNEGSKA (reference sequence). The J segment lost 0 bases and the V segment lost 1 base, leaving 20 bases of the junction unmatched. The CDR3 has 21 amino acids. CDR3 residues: CSARAYLSGTGPLGSNQPQHF. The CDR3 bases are TGCAGTGCTAGAGCTTACCTTTCCGGGACAGGCCCGCTGGGTAGCAATCAGCCCCAGCATTTT.

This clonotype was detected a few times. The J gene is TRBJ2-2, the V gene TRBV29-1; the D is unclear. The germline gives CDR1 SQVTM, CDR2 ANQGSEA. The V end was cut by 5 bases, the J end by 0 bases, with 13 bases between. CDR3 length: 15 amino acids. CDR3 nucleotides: TGCAGCGTTCAAGGGTTCAACGCGAACACCGGGGAGCTGTTTTTT. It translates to CSVQGFNANTGELFF.

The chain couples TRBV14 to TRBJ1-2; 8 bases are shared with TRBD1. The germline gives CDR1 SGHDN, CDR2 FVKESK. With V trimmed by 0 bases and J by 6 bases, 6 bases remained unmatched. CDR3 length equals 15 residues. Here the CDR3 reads CASSQDPSGGNGYTF. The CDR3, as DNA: TGTGCCAGCAGCCAAGATCCCTCAGGGGGCAATGGCTACACCTTC. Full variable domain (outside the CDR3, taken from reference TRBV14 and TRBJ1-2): EAGVTQFPSHSVIEKGQTVTLRCDPISGHDNLYWYRRVMGKEIKFLLHFVKESKQDESGMPNNRFLAERTGGTYSTLKVQPAELEDSGVYFCASSQDPSGGNGYTFGSGTRLTVV.

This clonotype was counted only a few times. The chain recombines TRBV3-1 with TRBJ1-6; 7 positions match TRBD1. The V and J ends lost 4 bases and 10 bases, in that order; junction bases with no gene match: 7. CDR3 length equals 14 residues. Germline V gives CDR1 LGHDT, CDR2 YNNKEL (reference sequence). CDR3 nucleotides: TGTGCCAGCAGCCGACGGGACAGTCCATCACCCCTCCACTTT. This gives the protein CASSRRDSPSPLHF.

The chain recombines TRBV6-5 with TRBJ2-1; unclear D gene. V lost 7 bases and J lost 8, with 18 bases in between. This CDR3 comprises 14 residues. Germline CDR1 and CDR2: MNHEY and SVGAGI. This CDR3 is CASKGRPPLDEQFF. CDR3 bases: TGTGCCAGCAAGGGCAGACCACCTCTTGATGAGCAGTTCTTC.